Following are 27 T cell receptor beta chains from one sample sequenced in a study of PD-1 blockade in mismatch repair-deficient tumors (dated by TCRdb to the late 2010s). The protocol used for the library was the immunoSEQ multiplex PCR assay. What TCRdb holds here is the immuneACCESS table cut down to in-frame rearrangements. Part of the clones is not present; checked against another copy, under half of the missing clones reflect an unresolved V gene, and the others are unexplained. Within this sample are about 84,000 clones, with over 70% of them counted one time only. Clones ranked in the top ten supply just over 2.5% of the sample. In the paper's terms, the time point label means: peripheral blood 12 weeks after first pembrolizumab dose. The material sequenced was peripheral blood, taken 12 weeks after starting pembrolizumab. All receptors derive from an adult with mismatch repair-deficient cancer.

This clone has just a few counts. The chain carries TRBV19 and TRBJ2-5; no reliable D call. CDR1 and CDR2 from the germline V gene are LNHDA and SQIVND (reference sequence). The CDR3 extends over 12 amino acids. V was trimmed by 4 bases and J by 4 bases, leaving 7 bases between them. CDR3 sequence: CASSNYRETQYF. CDR3 in DNA: TGTGCCAGTAGTAATTATCGAGAGACCCAGTACTTC.

The chain carries TRBV7-8 and TRBJ1-1, with no clear D. The CDR3 runs to 11 residues. Trimming left V 5 bases short and J 9 bases short, with 10 bases between. CDR1 and CDR2 (germline): SGHVS, FQNEAQ. The CDR3 loop is CASSAGPKAFF. The CDR3 DNA reads as TGTGCCAGCAGCGCCGGGCCTAAAGCTTTCTTT.

The chain combines TRBV19 with TRBJ1-3, with D perhaps matching TRBD1 (5 bases). The CDR3 sequence is 16 residues long. CDR1 and CDR2 (germline): LNHDA, SQIVND (reference sequence). Trimming took 5 bases from V and 0 from J, leaving 14 bases between them. The CDR3 protein is CASSGAGSSSGNTIYF. CDR3 in DNA: TGTGCCAGTAGTGGGGCAGGGTCAAGCTCTGGAAACACCATATATTTT.

This clone was observed once. The chain carries TRBV7-6 and TRBJ2-2, with 7 nucleotides matching TRBD2. CDR3 size: 14 residues. The germline V gene encodes CDR1 SGHVS and CDR2 FNYEAQ. V shed 5 bases, J shed 2 bases, and the junction held 2 bases outside the gene matches. The CDR3 sequence: CASSPGLNTGELFF. Here the CDR3 DNA reads TGTGCCAGCAGCCCGGGACTAAACACCGGGGAGCTGTTTTTT.

The chain uses TRBV9 and TRBJ2-1, with D unclear. The CDR3 has 16 residues. The V gene's germline CDR1 is SGDLS and CDR2 YYNGEE. V lost 0 bases, J lost 3 bases, and 13 bases lay in between. The CDR3 is CASSVERLASYNEQFF. Written as DNA, the CDR3 is TGTGCCAGCAGCGTAGAACGGTTGGCTAGCTACAATGAGCAGTTCTTC.

This clone was seen just once. The V gene is TRBV7-7, the J gene TRBJ1-1; tentatively, D is TRBD1 (5 bases). The CDR3 contains 12 residues. Germline V gives CDR1 SSHAT, CDR2 FNYEAQ (reference sequence). CDR3 sequence reads: CAGALKHFEAFF. DNA of the CDR3: TGTGCTGGGGCCCTAAAACACTTTGAAGCTTTCTTT.

This chain connects TRBV5-6 to TRBJ2-5; D remains unclear. V lost 2 bases and J 3 bases, leaving 11 bases between the germline ends. The V gene's germline CDR1 is SGHDT and CDR2 YYEEEE. The CDR3 length is 14 residues. The CDR3 nucleotides read TGTGCCAGCAGCTTTTGGGCTCTCAAAGAGACCCAGTACTTC. As protein: CASSFWALKETQYF.

The chain couples TRBV18 to TRBJ2-1; a possible D gene is TRBD2 (6 bases). Germline assignment: CDR1 KGHSH and CDR2 LQKENI. CDR3 length: 16 residues. V lost 3 bases to trimming and J lost 3 bases, with 15 bases between them. The CDR3 is CASSPEAAGIYNEQFF. For the CDR3, the DNA is TGTGCCAGCTCACCTGAAGCGGCGGGGATCTACAATGAGCAGTTCTTC.

The chain has TRBV27 and TRBJ1-4, with D perhaps TRBD1 (5 bases). Germline lookup yields CDR1 MNHEY and CDR2 SMNVEV (reference sequence). V lost 5 bases and J 7 bases, leaving 17 bases between the germline ends. The CDR3 loop spans 15 amino acids. CDR3 region: CASSVLGDQGEKLFF. The CDR3 DNA is TGTGCCAGCAGTGTCCTGGGGGACCAGGGTGAAAAACTGTTTTTT.

This clone has more than one count but fewer than ten. The chain carries TRBV19 and TRBJ2-7; 8 bases agree with TRBD1. Germline V CDR1 and CDR2: LNHDA, SQIVND (reference sequence). V lost 4 bases and J lost 5; bases outside the gene matches: 7. The CDR3 contains 14 residues. CDR3 in amino acids: CASSRGRTGNEQYF. The CDR3 DNA reads as TGTGCCAGTAGTAGGGGACGGACAGGGAACGAGCAGTACTTC. The full variable domain, with the rest looked up from reference TRBV19 and TRBJ2-7, is DGGITQSPKYLFRKEGQNVTLSCEQNLNHDAMYWYRQDPGQGLRLIYYSQIVNDFQKGDIAEGYSVSREKKESFPLTVTSAQKNPTAFYLCASSRGRTGNEQYFGPGTRLTVT.

The chain recombines TRBV2 with TRBJ2-2; the D is unclear. This CDR3 is built from 13 residues. CDR1 is SNHLY and CDR2 is FYNNEI in the germline V gene. V was clipped by 5 bases and J by 1 base, with 5 bases between them. The CDR3 loop is CASSSKNTGELFF. CDR3 DNA sequence: TGTGCCAGCAGTTCAAAGAACACCGGGGAGCTGTTTTTT.

This chain connects TRBV6-5 to TRBJ2-2; no clear D gene. CDR3 length: 16 residues. Trimming removed 4 bases from V and 0 bases from J, with 12 bases in between. CDR1 and CDR2 (germline): MNHEY, SVGAGI. The DNA of the CDR3 is TGTGCCAGCAGTTTGAGCAGGAATGCGAACACCGGGGAGCTGTTTTTT. This sequence encodes CASSLSRNANTGELFF.

This clone turned up a few times. V and J are TRBV19 and TRBJ2-1, with TRBD2 matching 8 bases. CDR1 and CDR2 (germline): LNHDA, SQIVND (reference sequence). The CDR3 has 15 amino acids. V lost 3 bases, J lost 9 bases, and 10 bases stayed unmatched. CDR3 sequence reads: CASSIGLAGRTEQFF. CDR3 coding DNA: TGTGCCAGTAGTATTGGATTAGCGGGACGAACTGAGCAGTTCTTC.

This chain uses TRBV5-4 with TRBJ2-7; D unresolved. Germline V gene sequence: CDR1 SGHNT, CDR2 YYREEE (reference sequence). The length of the CDR3 is 12 residues. The V and J ends lost 0 bases and 6 bases respectively, with 7 bases between them. For the CDR3, the DNA is TGTGCCAGCAGCTTGGAACACGCCGAGCAGTACTTC. Translating gives CASSLEHAEQYF.

The chain links TRBV11-2 to TRBJ2-3; TRBD1 aligns across 7 bases. The CDR3 loop spans 17 amino acids. Germline V gene lookup returns CDR1 SGHAT and CDR2 FQNNGV. The trim removed 1 base at V and 6 bases at J, leaving 13 bases unmatched. The CDR3: CASSLVAGTDQYDTQYF. The DNA of the CDR3 is TGTGCCAGCAGCTTAGTCGCCGGGACAGACCAGTATGATACGCAGTATTTT. Full variable domain (missing parts from reference TRBV11-2 and TRBJ2-3): EAGVAQSPRYKIIEKRQSVAFWCNPISGHATLYWYQQILGQGPKLLIQFQNNGVVDDSQLPKDRFSAERLKGVDSTLKIQPAKLEDSAVYLCASSLVAGTDQYDTQYFGPGTRLTVL.

Comments on this clone: The germline gene is not matched at one end of the junction; a read error may be the cause. The rearrangement links TRBV5-4 to TRBJ2-3; a weak D match, TRBD2 (6 bases). The CDR3 sequence is 15 residues long. Per germline, CDR1 SGHNT and CDR2 YYREEE (reference sequence). The CDR3 protein is CASTLRASGTDTQYF. CDR3 nucleotide sequence: TGTGCCAGCACCTTGAGGGCTAGCGGCACAGATACGCAGTATTTT.

The J gene is TRBJ2-7, the V gene TRBV11-2; the D gene is possibly TRBD1 (7 bases). The germline V gene has CDR1 SGHAT and CDR2 FQNNGV. V was trimmed by 2 bases and J by 5 bases, leaving 19 bases between them. The CDR3 sequence is 16 residues long. The CDR3: CASSLSGGQGVHEQYF. The CDR3, as DNA: TGTGCCAGCAGCTTAAGTGGGGGGCAGGGGGTCCACGAGCAGTACTTC.

The chain couples TRBV4-2 to TRBJ2-1, with 13 bases fitting TRBD2. Germline V gene sequence: CDR1 LGHNA, CDR2 YNFKEQ. Trimming removed 4 bases from V and 5 bases from J; junction bases left unmatched: 5. The CDR3 runs to 16 residues. The CDR3 nucleotides are TGTGCCAGCAGCCCCCGGACTAGCGGGAGAAACAATGAGCAGTTCTTC. Translation gives CASSPRTSGRNNEQFF.

The CDR3 coding sequence is TGTGCTAGTGGTCCAACCCTACGGGGCTCTGGAAACACCATATATTTT. Translated, it gives CASGPTLRGSGNTIYF. The chain employs TRBV12-5 and TRBJ1-3; unclear D gene. This CDR3 comprises 16 residues. Trimming cost V 5 bases and J 0 bases, with 14 bases left between them. In germline, CDR1 is LGHNT, CDR2 FRNRAP.

This clone has only a few counts. The CDR3 sequence: CASRGTGGNQPQHF. The CDR3 DNA follows: TGTGCCAGCAGAGGGACAGGGGGAAATCAGCCCCAGCATTTT. The rearrangement joins TRBV2 to TRBJ1-5; 11 positions agree with TRBD1. Germline assignment: CDR1 SNHLY and CDR2 FYNNEI. The CDR3 has 14 amino acids. Trimming removed 6 bases from V and 4 bases from J; junction bases left unmatched: 2.

The V gene is TRBV7-3, the J gene TRBJ2-6, with D possibly being TRBD1 (5 bases). Trimming stripped 4 bases from V and 0 bases from J, with 7 bases between. Germline CDR1 is SGHTA and CDR2 is FQGTGA. The CDR3 has 15 amino acids. The CDR3 here is CASSSGYSGANVLTF. The CDR3 DNA reads TGTGCCAGCAGCTCAGGGTACTCTGGGGCCAACGTCCTGACTTTC.

V is TRBV4-2 and J is TRBJ1-5; no reliable D call. CDR1 and CDR2 from the germline V gene are LGHNA and YNFKEQ. This CDR3 contains 13 residues. V was shortened by 2 bases and J by 6 bases, with 8 bases between the two germline ends. The CDR3 is CASSQIEAQPQHF. The CDR3 nucleotides read TGTGCCAGCAGCCAAATAGAGGCTCAGCCCCAGCATTTT.

CDR3 residues: CASSSGDSSYTEAFF. The CDR3 DNA is TGTGCCAGCAGCTCGGGGGACAGTTCCTACACTGAAGCTTTCTTT. The chain has TRBV5-6 and TRBJ1-1; 7 bases fit TRBD1. The CDR3 sequence is 15 residues long. Trimming removed 3 bases from V and 3 bases from J; junction bases left unmatched: 8. Germline-derived CDR1 and CDR2 are SGHDT and YYEEEE.

The rearrangement joins TRBV25-1 to TRBJ2-7, with 11 bases identical to TRBD1. V shed 6 bases and J 4 bases; nucleotides not matched to a gene: 8. From germline, CDR1 is MGHDK and CDR2 SYGVNS. The length of the CDR3 is 15 residues. CDR3 nucleotides: TGTGCCAGCAGAAAAGGACAGGGGGCATCATACGAGCAGTACTTC. Translated, it gives CASRKGQGASYEQYF.

This sequence joins TRBV14 and TRBJ2-1; 7 bases agree with TRBD2. The CDR3 totals 14 residues. Germline loops: CDR1 SGHDN, CDR2 FVKESK. V shed 3 bases, J shed 4 bases, and the junction held 3 bases outside the gene matches. DNA for the CDR3: TGTGCCAGCAGCCAGCGGGAGAAGTACAATGAGCAGTTCTTC. Encoded protein: CASSQREKYNEQFF.

The V gene is TRBV9, the J gene TRBJ2-2, with D perhaps TRBD2 (5 bases). CDR1 is SGDLS, CDR2 YYNGEE, per germline. The CDR3 runs 18 residues. The V end was cut by 0 bases, the J end by 4 bases, with 19 bases between. The CDR3: CASSVEHPSGDFTGELFF. The CDR3 bases are TGTGCCAGCAGCGTAGAACACCCCAGCGGAGACTTCACCGGGGAGCTGTTTTTT.

This rearrangement joins TRBV15 to TRBJ1-5; maybe TRBD1 (6 bases). CDR1 LNHNV and CDR2 YYDKDF come from the germline V gene (reference sequence). The ends were cut back, 3 bases at V and 6 bases at J, with 12 bases in the middle. The CDR3 contains 14 residues. The CDR3 DNA follows: TGTGCCACCAGCAGGTTGATGGGGGCTCAGCCCCAGCATTTT. This encodes CATSRLMGAQPQHF.